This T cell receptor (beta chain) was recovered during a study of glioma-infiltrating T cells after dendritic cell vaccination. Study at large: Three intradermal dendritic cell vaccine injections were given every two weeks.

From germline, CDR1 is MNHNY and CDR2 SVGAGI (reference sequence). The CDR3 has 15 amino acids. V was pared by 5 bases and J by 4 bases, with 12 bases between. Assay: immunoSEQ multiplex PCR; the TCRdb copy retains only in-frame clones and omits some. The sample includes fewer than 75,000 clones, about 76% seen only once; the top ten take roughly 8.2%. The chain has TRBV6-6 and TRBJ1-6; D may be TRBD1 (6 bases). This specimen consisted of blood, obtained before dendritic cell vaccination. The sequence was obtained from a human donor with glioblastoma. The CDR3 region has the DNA TGTGCCAGCAGTACGGAGGACAGATATAATTCACCCCTCCACTTT. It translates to CASSTEDRYNSPLHF.